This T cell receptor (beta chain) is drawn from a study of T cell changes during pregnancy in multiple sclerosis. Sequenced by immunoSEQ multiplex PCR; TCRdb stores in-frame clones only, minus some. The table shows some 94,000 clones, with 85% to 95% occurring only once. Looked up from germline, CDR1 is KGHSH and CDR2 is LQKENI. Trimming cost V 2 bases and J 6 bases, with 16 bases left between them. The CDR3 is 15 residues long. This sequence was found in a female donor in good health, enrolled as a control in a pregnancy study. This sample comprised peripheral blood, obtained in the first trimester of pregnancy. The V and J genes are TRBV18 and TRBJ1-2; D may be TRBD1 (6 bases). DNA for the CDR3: TGTGCCAGCTCACCAACGCAGGGGTGGACCGATGGCTACACCTTC. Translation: CASSPTQGWTDGYTF.